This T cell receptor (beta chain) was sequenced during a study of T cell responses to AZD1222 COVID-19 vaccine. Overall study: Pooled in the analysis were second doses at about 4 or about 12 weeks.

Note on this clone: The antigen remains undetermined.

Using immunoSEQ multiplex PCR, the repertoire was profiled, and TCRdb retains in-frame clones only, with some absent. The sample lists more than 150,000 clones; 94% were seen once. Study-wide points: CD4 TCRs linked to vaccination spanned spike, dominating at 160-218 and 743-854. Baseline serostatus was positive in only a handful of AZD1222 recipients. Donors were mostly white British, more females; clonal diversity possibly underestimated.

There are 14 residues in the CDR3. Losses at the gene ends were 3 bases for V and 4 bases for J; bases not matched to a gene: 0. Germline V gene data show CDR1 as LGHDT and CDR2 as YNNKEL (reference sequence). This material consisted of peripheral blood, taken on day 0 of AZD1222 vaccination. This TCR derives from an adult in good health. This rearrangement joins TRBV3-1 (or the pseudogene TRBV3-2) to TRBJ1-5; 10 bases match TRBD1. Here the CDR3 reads CASSQGQGNQPQHF. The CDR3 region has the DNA TGTGCCAGCAGCCAGGGACAGGGGAATCAGCCCCAGCATTTT.